The 21 T cell receptor beta chains in this list originate from one sample, sequenced in a study of blood T cell repertoires in COVID-19. Generated by immunoSEQ multiplex PCR, the TCRdb table keeps only in-frame clones and is missing some. The sample lists fewer than 350,000 clones; around 85% were seen once. The source material was PBMCs or T cells enriched from blood (not recorded which). Source of these receptors: a woman in her thirties who had been exposed to COVID-19.

The chain uses TRBV27 and TRBJ1-2; TRBD1 is a possible D gene (5 bases). The CDR3 consists of 17 residues. V was cut by 7 bases and J by 5 bases, with 26 bases left in between. Germline loops: CDR1 MNHEY, CDR2 SMNVEV (reference sequence). The CDR3 bases are TGTGCCAGCAACCCCAACGGGGGAATCGGGTCCCGTTATGGCTACACCTTC. Translation gives CASNPNGGIGSRYGYTF.

V usage is TRBV12-3 or TRBV12-4 and J usage is TRBJ1-2; 8 positions agree with TRBD1. V lost 5 bases to trimming and J lost 7 bases; unmatched junction nucleotides: 6. This CDR3 contains 13 residues. CDR3 DNA: TGTGCCAGCAGTCCCCCGACAGGGGTTGGCTACACCTTC. This codes for CASSPPTGVGYTF.

This chain uses TRBV11-2 with TRBJ2-7; the D is unclear. Germline V CDR1 and CDR2: SGHAT, FQNNGV. V lost 5 bases and J 4 bases, leaving 18 bases between the germline ends. The CDR3 length is 15 residues. The CDR3 is CASSPILMIQYEQYF. Here the CDR3 DNA reads TGTGCCAGCAGCCCTATTCTTATGATCCAATACGAGCAGTACTTC.

This chain connects TRBV28 to TRBJ1-1; D gene uncertain. The CDR3 is 14 amino acids. Trimming pared 3 bases from V and 1 base from J, leaving 9 bases between. Per germline, CDR1 MDHEN and CDR2 SYDVKM. CDR3 sequence reads: CASSFARWNTEAFF. CDR3 coding DNA: TGTGCCAGCAGTTTTGCCAGGTGGAACACTGAAGCTTTCTTT.

This clone has a single count. This chain connects TRBV2 to TRBJ2-7; the match to TRBD1 covers 8 bases. The CDR3 loop spans 15 amino acids. Per the germline V gene, CDR1 is SNHLY and CDR2 is FYNNEI. Trimming took 8 bases from V and 0 from J; bases not matched to a gene: 9. CDR3 DNA: TGTGCCAGCGGCCCGGACAGGGATCTCTCCTACGAGCAGTACTTC. Protein product: CASGPDRDLSYEQYF.

The count of this clone is one. V usage is TRBV27 and J usage is TRBJ2-3; D call uncertain. The CDR3 sequence is 15 residues long. From germline, CDR1 is MNHEY and CDR2 SMNVEV (reference sequence). Trimming took off 2 bases at V and 1 base at J, with 10 bases between the two ends. For the CDR3, the DNA is TGTGCCAGCAGTTTAAGCGTTCAACGCACAGATACGCAGTATTTT. This gives the protein CASSLSVQRTDTQYF.

This clone was detected only a few times. The rearrangement uses TRBV7-8 and TRBJ1-3; D remains ambiguous. CDR3 length: 14 residues. Germline V gene data show CDR1 as SGHVS and CDR2 as FQNEAQ. V lost 3 bases, J lost 2 bases, and 8 bases lay in between. Here the CDR3 reads CASSFSSPGNTIYF. The CDR3 DNA is TGTGCCAGCAGCTTCTCGAGCCCTGGAAACACCATATATTTT.

The V gene is TRBV19, the J gene TRBJ2-7; the match to TRBD1 covers 8 bases. The germline gives CDR1 LNHDA, CDR2 SQIVND (reference sequence). CDR3 length: 15 residues. Losses at the gene ends were 5 bases for V and 5 bases for J; bases not matched to a gene: 11. CDR3: CASSGGGQGVDEQYF. Here the CDR3 DNA reads TGTGCCAGTAGTGGGGGAGGACAGGGAGTAGACGAGCAGTACTTC.

The chain uses TRBV9 and TRBJ1-1; D remains ambiguous. Germline-derived CDR1 and CDR2 are SGDLS and YYNGEE. V gave up 4 bases and J gave up 0 bases, with 13 bases separating them. CDR3 length equals 15 residues. CDR3 residues: CASSPSGSMNTEAFF. In DNA, the CDR3 is TGTGCCAGCAGCCCTAGCGGTTCTATGAACACTGAAGCTTTCTTT.

V is TRBV18 and J is TRBJ1-5; D gene unclear. V dropped 5 bases and J dropped 2 bases, with 13 bases sitting between them. Germline loops: CDR1 KGHSH, CDR2 LQKENI. The CDR3 has 15 residues. The CDR3 protein is CASSLTSGGNQPQHF. In DNA, the CDR3 is TGTGCCAGCTCATTAACCTCAGGCGGCAATCAGCCCCAGCATTTT.

This chain uses TRBV25-1 with TRBJ1-1, with TRBD1 matching 7 bases. This CDR3 is 13 amino acids long. V lost 3 bases, J lost 5 bases, and 3 bases stayed unmatched. Germline lookup yields CDR1 MGHDK and CDR2 SYGVNS. The DNA of the CDR3 is TGTGCCAGCAGTGAGGACAGGTGGACTGAAGCTTTCTTT. It encodes CASSEDRWTEAFF.

This chain joins TRBV4-1 and TRBJ1-1, with TRBD1 matching over 10 bases. The CDR3 runs 16 residues. The ends lost 4 bases at V and 4 bases at J; junction bases unmatched: 9. Germline-derived CDR1 and CDR2 are MGHRA and YSYEKL. CDR3 coding DNA: TGCGCCAGCAGCCCGCGGGACAGGGGCGGGGGCACTGAAGCTTTCTTT. It yields the protein CASSPRDRGGGTEAFF.

The rearrangement links TRBV28 to TRBJ1-2; a weak D match, TRBD1 (6 bases). In germline, CDR1 is MDHEN, CDR2 SYDVKM. The CDR3 spans 12 residues. This chain's CDR3 is CAAAQGNYGYTF. In DNA, the CDR3 is TGTGCAGCGGCCCAGGGGAACTATGGCTACACCTTC.

V is TRBV3-1 (or the pseudogene TRBV3-2) and J is TRBJ2-1; 10 positions agree with TRBD2. V lost 0 bases and J lost 7; bases outside the gene matches: 12. The CDR3 is 18 residues long. Germline CDR1 reads LGHDT; CDR2 reads YNNKEL (reference sequence). The CDR3: CASSQDLGLAGVGNEQFF. The CDR3 DNA reads TGTGCCAGCAGCCAAGATTTGGGGCTAGCGGGAGTGGGGAATGAGCAGTTCTTC.

V and J are TRBV7-3 and TRBJ1-2, with 9 bases fitting TRBD1. From germline, CDR1 is SGHTA and CDR2 FQGTGA. This CDR3 comprises 13 residues. Losses at the gene ends were 3 bases for V and 6 bases for J; bases not matched to a gene: 2. The DNA for the CDR3 is TGTGCCAGCAGCTTGGACAGGGGCAATGGCTACACCTTC. Its protein is CASSLDRGNGYTF.

For the CDR3, the DNA is TGTGCCAGCAGCCCAGTATCCGGGACAGGGTCTGAAGCTTTCTTT. Its translation is CASSPVSGTGSEAFF. The chain employs TRBV11-2 and TRBJ1-1; 9 bases map to TRBD1. The length of the CDR3 is 15 residues. With 5 bases clipped from V and 6 bases from J, the junction kept 10 bases outside the gene matches. Germline V gene lookup returns CDR1 SGHAT and CDR2 FQNNGV.

This chain joins TRBV12-3 or TRBV12-4 and TRBJ2-2, with D perhaps TRBD2 (5 bases). The CDR3 consists of 13 residues. The V and J ends lost 3 bases and 7 bases respectively, with 9 bases between them. In DNA form, the CDR3 reads TGTGCCAGCAGTTTCGGGGAAAGCGGGGAGCTGTTTTTT. Translating it yields CASSFGESGELFF.

The chain carries TRBV24-1 and TRBJ2-1; 7 bases line up with TRBD2. Trimming at V came to 3 bases and at J to 7 bases, leaving 11 bases not matched to a gene. Looked up from germline, CDR1 is KGHDR and CDR2 is SFDVKD. The CDR3 is 16 amino acids. CDR3 nucleotides: TGTGCCACCAGTGATCCCGGGACTAAAGCCAGGAATGAGCAGTTCTTC. The encoded protein is CATSDPGTKARNEQFF.

The J gene is TRBJ1-6, the V gene TRBV6-1; D might be TRBD1 (6 bases). V lost 2 bases, J lost 7 bases, and 9 bases lay in between. Germline CDR1 and CDR2: MNHNS and SASEGT. The CDR3 sequence is 14 residues long. The CDR3 coding sequence is TGTGCCAGCAGTGAAAGCCAGGGGAATTCACCCCTCCACTTT. The encoded protein is CASSESQGNSPLHF.

This clone was found once. The chain links TRBV3-1 (or the pseudogene TRBV3-2) to TRBJ2-7; D may be TRBD2 (5 bases). V was pared by 4 bases and J by 3 bases, with 7 bases between. CDR1 and CDR2 (germline): LGHDT, YNNKEL (reference sequence). This CDR3 is built from 12 residues. CDR3 residues: CASSPGIYEQYF. DNA for the CDR3: TGTGCCAGCAGCCCCGGGATCTACGAGCAGTACTTC.

This chain joins TRBV5-1 and TRBJ2-5, with 9 bases lining up with TRBD2. This CDR3 contains 16 residues. Germline values: CDR1 SGHRS, CDR2 YFSETQ. Losses at the gene ends were 3 bases for V and 2 bases for J; bases not matched to a gene: 8. The CDR3 spells CASSSSASGKQETQYF. The CDR3 DNA is TGCGCCAGCAGCTCCTCGGCTAGCGGGAAACAAGAGACCCAGTACTTC.